This TCR beta chain is from a study of breast tumors, draining lymph nodes, adjacent tissues. TCRdb fed the multiplex PCR reads into MiXCR, producing one record per CDR3 protein. The sample lists 10,000 to 15,000 distinct CDR3 sequences; 36% were seen once. The CDR3 totals 16 residues. The germline V gene has CDR1 SGHTA and CDR2 FQGTGA. Trimming removed 4 bases from V and 2 bases from J, with 15 bases in between. This TCR was sampled from a female donor with breast cancer. Some clones in this sample may be carry-over from other donors' samples. This chain joins TRBV7-3 and TRBJ2-1; TRBD1 is a possible D gene (6 bases). Specimen: breast tumor tissue. The CDR3 DNA follows: TGTGCCAGCAGCTGGGTCGACAGGATGCCCTACAATGAGCAGTTCTTC. It yields the protein CASSWVDRMPYNEQFF.